The next 10 T cell receptor beta chains were all read from a single sample in a study of cytomegalovirus exposure and HLA in healthy donors (dated by TCRdb to the late 2010s). The library was prepared using the immunoSEQ multiplex PCR assay. For the multiplex PCR, a mixture combining 60 forward primers for TCR Vbeta segments and 13 reverse primers for TCR Jbeta segments was used. TCRdb limited this immuneACCESS table to in-frame rearrangements with V and J called. A share of clones is missing; checked studies link under half to unresolved V genes, and the rest is unexplained. This sample lists over 130,000 clones; 79% were detected once. About 6.7% of the sample lies in the top ten. Sample: PBMCs. The receptor set was obtained from a man in his forties or fifties in good health and CMV-seropositive.

The J gene is TRBJ2-3, the V gene TRBV4-2; 9 bases fit TRBD2. CDR1 and CDR2 from the germline V gene are LGHNA and YNFKEQ. Losses at the gene ends were 2 bases for V and 0 bases for J; bases not matched to a gene: 6. This CDR3 is built from 17 residues. The CDR3 DNA reads as TGTGCCAGCAGCCAATTACCTAGCGGGACTAGCACAGATACGCAGTATTTT. Its translation is CASSQLPSGTSTDTQYF.

Note on this clone: One end of the junction is discordant with germline, which a read error may explain. V gene TRBV6-1 combines with J gene TRBJ2-1, with TRBD1 matching over 7 bases. This CDR3 is 11 amino acids long. Germline V gene data show CDR1 as MNHNS and CDR2 as SASEGT. The CDR3 bases are TGTGCCAGCAGTAGCAGACAGGGACAACTCTTC. Its protein product is CASSSRQGQLF.

V usage is TRBV6-6 and J usage is TRBJ1-1; 7 positions match TRBD1. Germline trimming cut 7 bases from V and 7 bases from J; bases unmatched to any gene: 12. There are 14 residues in the CDR3. Germline V gene sequence: CDR1 MNHNY, CDR2 SVGAGI (reference sequence). DNA of the CDR3: TGTGCCAGCACTCCACACGACAGGGTCAATGAAGCTTTCTTT. Its protein is CASTPHDRVNEAFF.

This clone was picked up a small number of times. The chain recombines TRBV9 with TRBJ2-1, with TRBD2 matching over 8 bases. Germline V gene data show CDR1 as SGDLS and CDR2 as YYNGEE. With V trimmed by 0 bases and J by 4 bases, 6 bases remained unmatched. This CDR3 comprises 16 residues. In DNA, the CDR3 is TGTGCCAGCAGCGTAGCTGGTAGCGGGATTTACAATGAGCAGTTCTTC. It yields the protein CASSVAGSGIYNEQFF.

The chain links TRBV18 to TRBJ2-3; 9 bases match TRBD2. Germline assignment: CDR1 KGHSH and CDR2 LQKENI. V was pared by 3 bases and J by 6 bases, with 7 bases of the junction left unmatched. The CDR3 is made up of 15 amino acids. The DNA of the CDR3 is TGTGCCAGCTCACCTCTCGGGACTAGCAAGGATACGCAGTATTTT. Its translation: CASSPLGTSKDTQYF.

This sequence joins TRBV6-1 and TRBJ2-2; possible D gene TRBD2, 5 bases. CDR1 is MNHNS and CDR2 is SASEGT in the germline V gene. V lost 8 bases and J lost 5, with 15 bases in between. There are 14 residues in the CDR3. The CDR3 protein is CASADSRATGELFF. In DNA, the CDR3 is TGTGCCAGCGCCGATTCGAGGGCGACCGGGGAGCTGTTTTTT.

This clone was observed a handful of times. V gene TRBV2 combines with J gene TRBJ2-7, with D tentatively TRBD1 (6 bases). Trimming left V 5 bases short and J 2 bases short, with 13 bases between. CDR3 length equals 14 residues. Germline-derived CDR1 and CDR2 are SNHLY and FYNNEI. The CDR3 nucleotides read TGTGCCAGCAGTTTGGGGGCGACCGCCTACGAGCAGTACTTC. It codes for CASSLGATAYEQYF.

The chain has TRBV7-9 and TRBJ1-2; D gene unclear. Germline V gene lookup returns CDR1 SEHNR and CDR2 FQNEAQ (reference sequence). The CDR3 has 14 residues. Deletions cut 3 bases from V and 0 bases from J, with 8 bases between. The DNA for the CDR3 is TGTGCCAGCAGCTTTGAAGGAGCTAACTATGGCTACACCTTC. It is translated as CASSFEGANYGYTF.

This clone has just a few counts. V usage is TRBV2 and J usage is TRBJ1-2, with D possibly being TRBD1 (5 bases). With 1 base removed from V and 1 base from J, the gap between germline ends came to 7 bases. This CDR3 is 14 amino acids long. In germline, CDR1 is SNHLY, CDR2 FYNNEI. CDR3 residues: CASSEDRSNYGYTF. The CDR3 bases are TGTGCCAGCAGTGAAGACAGGAGTAACTATGGCTACACCTTC.

This clone was recorded a few times. The V gene is TRBV27, the J gene TRBJ2-7, with D perhaps TRBD2 (5 bases). Germline V gene lookup returns CDR1 MNHEY and CDR2 SMNVEV (reference sequence). The CDR3 covers 15 residues. V was trimmed by 0 bases and J by 2 bases, leaving 11 bases between them. In DNA, the CDR3 is TGTGCCAGCAGTTTATCCGGAGGCCCAGCCTACGAGCAGTACTTC. This encodes CASSLSGGPAYEQYF.